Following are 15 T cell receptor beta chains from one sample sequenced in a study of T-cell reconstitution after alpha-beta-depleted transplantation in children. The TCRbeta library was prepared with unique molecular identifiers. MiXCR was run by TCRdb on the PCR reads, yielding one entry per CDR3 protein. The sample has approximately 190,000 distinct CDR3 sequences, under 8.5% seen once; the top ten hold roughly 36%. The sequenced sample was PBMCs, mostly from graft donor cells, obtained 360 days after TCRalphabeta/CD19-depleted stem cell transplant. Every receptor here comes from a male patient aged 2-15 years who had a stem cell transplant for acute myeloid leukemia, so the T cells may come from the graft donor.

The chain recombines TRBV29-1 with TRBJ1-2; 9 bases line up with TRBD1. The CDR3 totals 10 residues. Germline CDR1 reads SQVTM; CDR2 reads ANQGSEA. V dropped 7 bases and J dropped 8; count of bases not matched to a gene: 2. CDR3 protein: CSGQGDGYTF. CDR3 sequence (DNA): TGCAGCGGACAGGGGGACGGCTACACCTTC.

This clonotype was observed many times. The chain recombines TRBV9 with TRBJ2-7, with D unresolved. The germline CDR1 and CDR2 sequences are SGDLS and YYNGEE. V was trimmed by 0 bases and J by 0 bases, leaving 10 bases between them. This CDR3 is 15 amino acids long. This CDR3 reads CASSVGPTPSYEQYF. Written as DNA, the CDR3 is TGTGCCAGCAGCGTAGGACCAACTCCCTCCTACGAGCAGTACTTC.

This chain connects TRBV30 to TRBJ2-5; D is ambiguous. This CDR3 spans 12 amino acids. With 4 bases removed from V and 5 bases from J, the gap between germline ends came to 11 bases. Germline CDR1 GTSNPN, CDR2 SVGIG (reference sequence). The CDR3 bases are TGTGCCTGGACCGGGCCATCGGAGACCCAGTACTTC. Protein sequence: CAWTGPSETQYF.

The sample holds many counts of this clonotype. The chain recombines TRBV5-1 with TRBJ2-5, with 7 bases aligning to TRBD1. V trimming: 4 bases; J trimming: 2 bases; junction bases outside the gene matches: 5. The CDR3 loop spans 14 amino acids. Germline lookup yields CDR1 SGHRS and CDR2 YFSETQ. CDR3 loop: CASSTGQVQETQYF. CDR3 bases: TGCGCCAGCAGCACCGGACAGGTACAAGAGACCCAGTACTTC.

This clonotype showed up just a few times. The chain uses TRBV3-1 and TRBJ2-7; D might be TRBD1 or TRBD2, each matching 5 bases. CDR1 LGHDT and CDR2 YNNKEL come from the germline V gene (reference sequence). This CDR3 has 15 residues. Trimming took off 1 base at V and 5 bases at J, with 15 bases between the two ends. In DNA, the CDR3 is TGTGCCAGCAGCCAAGGGGGGTTAGCCCCAGACGAGCAGTACTTC. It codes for CASSQGGLAPDEQYF.

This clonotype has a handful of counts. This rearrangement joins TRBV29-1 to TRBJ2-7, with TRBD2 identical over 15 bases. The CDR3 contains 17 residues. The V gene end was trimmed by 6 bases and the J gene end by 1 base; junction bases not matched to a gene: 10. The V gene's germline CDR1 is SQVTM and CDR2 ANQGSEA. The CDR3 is CSVKKGLAGGWSYEQYF. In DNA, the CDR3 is TGCAGCGTGAAGAAGGGACTAGCGGGAGGATGGTCCTACGAGCAGTACTTC.

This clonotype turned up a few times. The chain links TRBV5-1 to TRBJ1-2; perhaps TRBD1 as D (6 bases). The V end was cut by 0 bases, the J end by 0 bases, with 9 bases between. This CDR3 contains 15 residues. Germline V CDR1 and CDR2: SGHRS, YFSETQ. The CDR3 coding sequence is TGCGCCAGCAGCTTGGGGACAGAACCTAACTATGGCTACACCTTC. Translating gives CASSLGTEPNYGYTF.

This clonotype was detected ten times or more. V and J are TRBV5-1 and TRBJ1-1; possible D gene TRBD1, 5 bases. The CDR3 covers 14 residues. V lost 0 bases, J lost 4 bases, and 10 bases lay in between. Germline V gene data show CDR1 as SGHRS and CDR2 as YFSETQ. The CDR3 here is CASSLAGGGTEAFF. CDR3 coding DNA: TGCGCCAGCAGCTTGGCCGGGGGAGGCACTGAAGCTTTCTTT.

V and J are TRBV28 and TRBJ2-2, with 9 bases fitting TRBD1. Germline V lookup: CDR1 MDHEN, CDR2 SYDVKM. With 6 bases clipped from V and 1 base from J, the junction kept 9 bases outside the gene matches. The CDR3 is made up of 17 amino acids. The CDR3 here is CASSNPRTGENTGELFF. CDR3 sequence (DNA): TGTGCCAGCAGCAATCCCAGGACAGGGGAGAACACCGGGGAGCTGTTTTTT.

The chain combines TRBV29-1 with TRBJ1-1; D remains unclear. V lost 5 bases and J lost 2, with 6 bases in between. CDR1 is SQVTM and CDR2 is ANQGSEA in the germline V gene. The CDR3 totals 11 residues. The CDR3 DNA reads TGCAGCGTTAGACCCAACACTGAAGCTTTCTTT. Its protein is CSVRPNTEAFF.

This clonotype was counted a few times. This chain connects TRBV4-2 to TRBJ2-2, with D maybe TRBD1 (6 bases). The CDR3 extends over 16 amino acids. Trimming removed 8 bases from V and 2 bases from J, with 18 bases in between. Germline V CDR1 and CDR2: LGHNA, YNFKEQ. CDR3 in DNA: TGTGCCAGCCAACAAGGATGGGGGCTCAACACCGGGGAGCTGTTTTTT. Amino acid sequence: CASQQGWGLNTGELFF.

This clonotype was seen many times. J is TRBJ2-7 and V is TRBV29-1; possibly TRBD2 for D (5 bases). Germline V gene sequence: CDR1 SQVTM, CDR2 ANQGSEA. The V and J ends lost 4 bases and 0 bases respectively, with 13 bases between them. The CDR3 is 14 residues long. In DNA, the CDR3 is TGCAGCGTTGTGGTCGAGGACTCCTCCTACGAGCAGTACTTC. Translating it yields CSVVVEDSSYEQYF.

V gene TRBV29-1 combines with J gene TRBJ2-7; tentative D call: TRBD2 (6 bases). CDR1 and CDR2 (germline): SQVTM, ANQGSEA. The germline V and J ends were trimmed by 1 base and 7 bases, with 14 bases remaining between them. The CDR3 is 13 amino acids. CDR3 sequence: CSVEGILGGEQYF. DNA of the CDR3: TGCAGCGTTGAAGGCATTCTCGGGGGTGAGCAGTACTTC.

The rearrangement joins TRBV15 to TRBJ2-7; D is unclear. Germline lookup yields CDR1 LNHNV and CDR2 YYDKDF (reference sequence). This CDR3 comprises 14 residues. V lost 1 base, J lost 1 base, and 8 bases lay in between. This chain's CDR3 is CATSRGTKSYEQYF. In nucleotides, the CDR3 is TGTGCCACCAGCAGAGGAACTAAATCCTACGAGCAGTACTTC.

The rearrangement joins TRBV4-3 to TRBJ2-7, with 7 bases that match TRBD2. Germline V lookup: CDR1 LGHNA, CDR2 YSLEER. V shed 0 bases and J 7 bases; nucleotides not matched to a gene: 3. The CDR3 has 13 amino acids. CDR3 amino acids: CASSQELASEQYF. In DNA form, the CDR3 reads TGCGCCAGCAGCCAAGAACTAGCGAGTGAGCAGTACTTC.